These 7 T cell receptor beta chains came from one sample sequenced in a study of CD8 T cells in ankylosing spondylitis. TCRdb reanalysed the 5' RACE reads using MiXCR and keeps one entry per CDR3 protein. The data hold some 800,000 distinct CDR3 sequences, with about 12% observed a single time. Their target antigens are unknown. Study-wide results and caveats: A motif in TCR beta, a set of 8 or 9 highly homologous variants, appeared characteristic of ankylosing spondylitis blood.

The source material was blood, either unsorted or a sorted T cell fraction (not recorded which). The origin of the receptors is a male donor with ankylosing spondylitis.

The CDR3 coding sequence is TGCAGTGCTAGAGATGGGGGGTCTTGGTACCAAGAGACCCAGTACTTC. This codes for CSARDGGSWYQETQYF. V and J are TRBV20-1 and TRBJ2-5; D perhaps matches TRBD2 (6 bases). The CDR3 contains 16 residues. V lost 0 bases and J lost 0, with 14 bases in between. Germline-derived CDR1 and CDR2 are DFQATT and SNEGSKA (reference sequence).

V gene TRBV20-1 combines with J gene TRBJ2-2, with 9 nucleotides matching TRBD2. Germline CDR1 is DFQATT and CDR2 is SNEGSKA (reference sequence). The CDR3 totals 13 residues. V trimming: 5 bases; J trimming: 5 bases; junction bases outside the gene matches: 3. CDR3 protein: CSALAGATGELFF. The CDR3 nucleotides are TGCAGTGCTTTAGCGGGAGCGACCGGGGAGCTGTTTTTT.

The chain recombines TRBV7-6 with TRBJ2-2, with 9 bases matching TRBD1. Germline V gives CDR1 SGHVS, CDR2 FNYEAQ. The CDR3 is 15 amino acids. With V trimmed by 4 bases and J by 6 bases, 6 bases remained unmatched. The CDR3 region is CASSSGTGYAGELFF. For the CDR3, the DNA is TGTGCCAGCAGCTCCGGGACAGGGTACGCCGGGGAGCTGTTTTTT.

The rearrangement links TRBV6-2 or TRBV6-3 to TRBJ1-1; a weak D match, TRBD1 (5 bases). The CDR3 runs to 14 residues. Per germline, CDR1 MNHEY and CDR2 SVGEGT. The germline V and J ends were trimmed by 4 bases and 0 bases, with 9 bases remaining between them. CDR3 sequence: CASSSRQLNTEAFF. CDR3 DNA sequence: TGTGCCAGCAGTTCCAGACAGTTGAACACTGAAGCTTTCTTT.

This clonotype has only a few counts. The CDR3 DNA follows: TGCAGTGCTAGTGAGGGGGTTAACGAGCAGTACTTC. Amino acid sequence: CSASEGVNEQYF. The chain couples TRBV20-1 to TRBJ2-7, with D maybe TRBD1 (6 bases). V was cut by 3 bases and J by 5 bases, with 11 bases left in between. Germline CDR1 is DFQATT and CDR2 is SNEGSKA (reference sequence). The CDR3 extends over 12 amino acids.

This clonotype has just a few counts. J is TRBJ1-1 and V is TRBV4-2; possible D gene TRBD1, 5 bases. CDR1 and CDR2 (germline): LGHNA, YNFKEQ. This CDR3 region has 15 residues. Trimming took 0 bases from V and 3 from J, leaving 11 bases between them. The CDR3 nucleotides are TGTGCCAGCAGCCAAGAGGGGCACCTGTACACTGAAGCTTTCTTT. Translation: CASSQEGHLYTEAFF.

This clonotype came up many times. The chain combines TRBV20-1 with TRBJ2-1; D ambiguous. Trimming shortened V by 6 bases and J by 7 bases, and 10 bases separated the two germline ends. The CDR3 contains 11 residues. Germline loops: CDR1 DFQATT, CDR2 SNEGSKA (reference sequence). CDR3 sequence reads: CSASSWNEQFF. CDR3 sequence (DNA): TGCAGTGCCTCGAGCTGGAATGAGCAGTTCTTC.